A selection of T cell receptor beta chains follows, all from one sample in a study of blood T cell repertoires in COVID-19. Assay used: immunoSEQ multiplex PCR; TCRdb lists only in-frame clones, some missing. The profile covers 350,000 to 450,000 clones, with around 87% appearing a single time and 0.95% to 1.2% taken by the ten largest. The sample comprised PBMCs or T cells enriched from blood (not recorded which). The receptors were sampled from a young man who had recovered from COVID-19. The CDR3 runs from the conserved cysteine through the conserved F or W. A D gene is named only where the DNA matches it firmly. Rows give clone size only sometimes, using once, few, many, or a class for an expanded clone.

>-|TRBJ2-7|TRBV27|14|TRBD1
TGTGCCAGCAGTTTAGGTGGACAGGGAGGCGAGCAGTACTTC
CASSLGGQGGEQYF
>-|TRBJ2-7|TRBV7-2|15|-
TGTGCCAGCAGCTTATTATACAGGTGGGACTACGAGCAGTACTTC
CASSLLYRWDYEQYF
>-|TRBJ2-1|TRBV7-9|18|TRBD2
TGTGCCAGCAGCTTAGCTGAAATGGTGGGCGGGGGAAAAGGTGAGCAGTTCTTC
CASSLAEMVGGGKGEQFF
>-|TRBJ2-2|TRBV28|16|-
TGTGCCAGCAGCGTGTTAGGTGACTTGAGAACCGGGGAGCTGTTTTTT
CASSVLGDLRTGELFF
>-|TRBJ2-2|TRBV5-6|17|TRBD2
TGTGCCAGCAGGTCCTTCCTAGCGGGAGGATTGACCGGGGAGCTGTTTTTT
CASRSFLAGGLTGELFF
>-|TRBJ1-2|TRBV23-1|14|-
TGCGCCAGCAGTCACCACTCCGACATCCCTGGCTACACCTTC
CASSHHSDIPGYTF
>-|TRBJ2-2|TRBV9|11|-
TGTGCCAGCGGGAGTGGCGGGGAGCTGTTTTTT
CASGSGGELFF
>-|TRBJ1-1|TRBV7-8|14|TRBD1
TGTGCCAGCAGCCTACAGGGGGAAGGCACTGAAGCTTTCTTT
CASSLQGEGTEAFF
>once|TRBJ2-5|TRBV7-2|16|-
TGTGCCAGCAGCTTAGCGCAGGGGGGAGACGGCGTGACCCAGTACTTC
CASSLAQGGDGVTQYF
>-|TRBJ2-4|TRBV27|16|TRBD2
TGTGCCAGCAGTTTGGCTAGCGGGAAGGCCAAAAACATTCAGTACTTC
CASSLASGKAKNIQYF
>-|TRBJ1-1|TRBV5-6|14|-
TGTGCCAGCAGCTCCAGACAGGCTAACACTGAAGCTTTCTTT
CASSSRQANTEAFF
>-|TRBJ2-3|TRBV9|15|TRBD2
TGTGCCAGCAGCGCGGGACTAGGTCGCACAGATACGCAGTATTTT
CASSAGLGRTDTQYF
>-|TRBJ2-2|TRBV30|13|-
TGTGCCTGGAGTGTATCAATTACCGGGGAGCTGTTTTTT
CAWSVSITGELFF
>-|TRBJ1-2|TRBV7-9|12|-
TGTGCCGAGGCTCCATATAACTATGGAGGGACCTTC
CAEAPYNYGGTF
>-|TRBJ1-4|TRBV15|14|TRBD1
TGTGCCACCACTCCAGGACAGGGGTACGAAAAACTGTTTTTT
CATTPGQGYEKLFF
>-|TRBJ2-5|TRBV29-1|11|TRBD1
TGCAGCGCAGGGGGAACCGGGACCCAGTACTTC
CSAGGTGTQYF
>-|TRBJ1-4|TRBV18|16|TRBD1
TGTGCCAGCCAATACCTGCGGGACAGTGGAAATGAAAAACTGTTTTTT
CASQYLRDSGNEKLFF
>once|TRBJ2-2|TRBV19|14|-
TGTGCCGTATGGGGTTCAGGGGCCACCGGGGAGCTGTTTTTT
CAVWGSGATGELFF
>-|TRBJ2-4|TRBV12-3/TRBV12-4|12|-
TGTGCCAGCAGTAACAGTCAAAACATTCAGTACTTC
CASSNSQNIQYF
>-|TRBJ2-3|TRBV21-1|13|-
TGTGCCAGCAGCAAACCCCCAATGGATACGCAGTATTTT
CASSKPPMDTQYF
>few|TRBJ1-1|TRBV2|14|-
TGTGCCAGCAGCGAAGGGAGGGTGAACACTGAAGCTTTCTTT
CASSEGRVNTEAFF
>-|TRBJ2-5|TRBV10-1|15|TRBD2
TGCGCCAGCAGTGAGTCTAGCGGGACCGGGGAGACCCAGTACTTC
CASSESSGTGETQYF
>few|TRBJ1-1|TRBV29-1|13|-
TGCAGCGTTGACTACGGGAGGAACACTGAAGCTTTCTTT
CSVDYGRNTEAFF
>-|TRBJ1-5|TRBV6-5|14|-
TGTGCCAGCAGAGATCAGGGCTCGAGGCAGCCCCAGCATTTT
CASRDQGSRQPQHF
>-|TRBJ2-3|TRBV28|14|TRBD2
TGTGCCAGCAGACCGGGAGGAACAGCAGATACGCAGTATTTT
CASRPGGTADTQYF
>once|TRBJ2-3|TRBV2|14|-
TGTGCCAGCACCCTAGCGCCGTTCGCAGATACGCAGTATTTT
CASTLAPFADTQYF
>-|TRBJ2-4|TRBV24-1|16|TRBD1
TGTGCCACCAGTTCCTCGACAGGGACGGTCAAAAACATTCAGTACTTC
CATSSSTGTVKNIQYF
>-|TRBJ2-1|TRBV19|12|-
TGTGCCAGTAGTAAGCTAGGTGGTGAGCAGTTCTTC
CASSKLGGEQFF
>-|TRBJ1-1|TRBV13|14|TRBD1
TGTGCCAGCAGCTTGACAGGGAATAAGGCTGAAGCTTTCTTT
CASSLTGNKAEAFF
>-|TRBJ2-1|TRBV5-4|15|-
TGTGCCAGCAGCTTGGCCATAGTCTCCTACAATGAGCAGTTCTTC
CASSLAIVSYNEQFF
>-|TRBJ1-5|TRBV18|14|-
TGTGCCAGCTCACCAGCGAGGGAGGATCAGCCCCAGCATTTT
CASSPAREDQPQHF
>-|TRBJ2-2|TRBV11-1|15|TRBD2
TGTGCCAGCAGCTTGAACGGGAGGAATACCGGGGAGCTGTTTTTT
CASSLNGRNTGELFF
>-|TRBJ2-1|TRBV5-6|12|TRBD1
TGTGCCAGCAGCTTGTGGGACAGGGGGGAGTTCTTC
CASSLWDRGEFF
>many|TRBJ2-3|TRBV4-1|13|TRBD1
TGCGCCAGCAGCCAAGTAAGGACAGGAGAGCAGTATTTT
CASSQVRTGEQYF
>-|TRBJ1-6|TRBV7-9|12|-
TGTGCCAGCAGCTTACCAAGTCAGTCCCTCCACTTT
CASSLPSQSLHF
>-|TRBJ2-7|TRBV28|13|-
TGTGCCAGCAGTTTGCAGACAGCCTACGAGCAGTACTTC
CASSLQTAYEQYF
>-|TRBJ2-4|TRBV15|16|TRBD1
TGTGCCACCAGCAGTCAATCGACAGGGGACAAAAACATTCAGTACTTC
CATSSQSTGDKNIQYF
>-|TRBJ1-2|TRBV28|12|-
TGTGCCAGCAGTTTAAGGGGGTACGGCTACACCTTC
CASSLRGYGYTF
>-|TRBJ2-1|TRBV7-9|14|TRBD2
TGTGCCAGCAGCCCGAGGGAAATAGCGGGTGATCAAGTCTTC
CASSPREIAGDQVF
>-|TRBJ2-7|TRBV27|15|-
TGTGCCAGCAGTTTATCGACGGCGAGGGACTACGAGCAGTACTTC
CASSLSTARDYEQYF
>-|TRBJ2-3|TRBV28|14|TRBD2
TGTGCCAGCGAACTAGCGGGAGACACAGATACGCAGTATTTT
CASELAGDTDTQYF
>-|TRBJ2-7|TRBV2|17|TRBD2
TGTGCCAGCAAGATTGCCAGGACTAGCGGACCCTCCTACGAGCAGTACTTC
CASKIARTSGPSYEQYF
>few|TRBJ2-1|TRBV5-8|14|-
TGTGCCAGCAGCCGGGGGTTAGTGCACAATGAGCAGTTCTTC
CASSRGLVHNEQFF
>-|TRBJ1-2|TRBV6-5|12|TRBD1
TGTGCCAGCAGACAGGGGGCGGATGGCTACACCTTC
CASRQGADGYTF
>-|TRBJ2-1|TRBV5-1|18|-
TGCGCCAGCAGCTTGGCCTCACTGACGGGGGGCAGCTTGAATGAGCAGTTCTTC
CASSLASLTGGSLNEQFF
>-|TRBJ1-3|TRBV9|12|TRBD1
TGTGCCAGCAGCGAACAGGGGAACACCATATATTTT
CASSEQGNTIYF
>-|TRBJ2-1|TRBV18|15|-
TGTGCCAGCTCACCAGTGGAGGAATCCTACAATGAGCAGTTCTTC
CASSPVEESYNEQFF
>-|TRBJ1-5|TRBV28|15|TRBD1
TGTGCCAGCAGTTTAGGGGACAGGGATCATCAGCCCCAGCATTTT
CASSLGDRDHQPQHF
>-|TRBJ2-5|TRBV13|15|TRBD1
TGTGCCAGCAGCCTATGGGACAGGCTCCAAGAGACCCAGTACTTC
CASSLWDRLQETQYF
>-|TRBJ1-2|TRBV29-1|12|TRBD1
TGCAGCGTTGAAGCAGGGGGTCATGGCTACACCTTC
CSVEAGGHGYTF
>-|TRBJ2-5|TRBV9|15|TRBD1
TGTGCCAGCAGCGTTGGGGACAGGGTAGGGGAGACCCAGTACTTC
CASSVGDRVGETQYF
>-|TRBJ1-1|TRBV7-8|13|-
TGTGCCAGCAGCTATACCTATTTGACTGAAGCTTTCTTT
CASSYTYLTEAFF
>-|TRBJ1-5|TRBV15|20|TRBD1
TGTGCCACCAGCAGAGATAGGGGACAGGGGGCTTTCGTAGTCGATCAGCCCCAGCATTTT
CATSRDRGQGAFVVDQPQHF
>once|TRBJ1-2|TRBV7-9|13|-
TGTGCCAGCAGCGCTCGGACAGACTATGGCTACACCTTC
CASSARTDYGYTF